These T cell receptor beta chains were read from a single sample in a study of T-cell memory formation after mild COVID-19. A single record per CDR3 protein comes from TCRdb applying MiXCR to the 5' RACE reads. The sample gives some 440,000 distinct CDR3 sequences, more than 20% of which show up once; approximately 13% is in the top ten. The source material was PBMCs or a T cell subset sorted from them (not recorded which). These receptors were collected from an adult woman who had mild COVID-19 (a few samples of this study predate the infection). Cell type and time point are not known. Each CDR3 is given with its conserved first and last residue. D genes are given only for firm matches. Clone size is not always given. Where it is, it says once, few, many or a class for expanded clones.

. | . | TRBJ2-7 | TRBV30 | TGTGCCGGGTTGGAGGGCTCCTACGAGCAGTACTTC | CAGLEGSYEQYF
. | TRBD2 | TRBJ2-2 | TRBV12-3/TRBV12-4 | TGTGCCAGCAGTTTTAAAGCGGGAGTAGTCCCCGGGGAGCTGTTTTTT | CASSFKAGVVPGELFF
. | TRBD1 | TRBJ1-4 | TRBV5-6 | TGTGCCAGCAGTTTTCCTTCCGGGACAGGGGGCGAAAAACTGTTTTTT | CASSFPSGTGGEKLFF
few | . | TRBJ2-1 | TRBV9 | TGTGCCAGCAGCGTAGGGACTCGGGGGTCGAATGAGCAGTTCTTC | CASSVGTRGSNEQFF
. | TRBD1 | TRBJ2-1 | TRBV7-3 | TGTGCCAGCAGCTTAGGGACAGGGTTCAACAATGAGCAGTTCTTC | CASSLGTGFNNEQFF
. | TRBD1 | TRBJ2-3 | TRBV7-2 | TGTGCCAGCAGCTTAGGTGACAGGGGCTACACAGATACGCAGTATTTT | CASSLGDRGYTDTQYF
. | . | TRBJ2-1 | TRBV15 | TGTGCCACCAGCAGTTCCAGCAAGGTATATGAGCAGTTCTTC | CATSSSSKVYEQFF
few | . | TRBJ2-7 | TRBV20-1 | TGCAGTGCAGCGGGACAGTCAAGCTCCTACGAGCAGTACTTC | CSAAGQSSSYEQYF
. | TRBD2 | TRBJ2-7 | TRBV6-2/TRBV6-3 | TGTGCCAGCAGTGATGGACTAGCGGGAACCTCCTACGAGCAGTACTTC | CASSDGLAGTSYEQYF
. | . | TRBJ1-3 | TRBV4-2 | TGTGCCAGCAGCCAAGGAAGGGCCGATGGAAACACCATATATTTT | CASSQGRADGNTIYF
. | . | TRBJ2-7 | TRBV19 | TGTGCCAGTAGAAACGCGTACGAGCAGTACTTC | CASRNAYEQYF
few | . | TRBJ2-3 | TRBV14 | TGTGCCAGCAGCCAAGTGGTGGGCACAGATACGCAGTATTTT | CASSQVVGTDTQYF
. | . | TRBJ1-1 | TRBV2 | TGTGCCAGCAGTGATTCACAGCTCATGAACACTGAAGCTTTCTTT | CASSDSQLMNTEAFF
. | . | TRBJ2-7 | TRBV6-5 | TGTGCCAGCAGTCCAACGTGGGGGTCGTACGAGCAGTACTTC | CASSPTWGSYEQYF
. | . | TRBJ1-1 | TRBV28 | TGTGCCAGCAGAACCGGGACGCATAACACTGAAGCTTTCTTT | CASRTGTHNTEAFF
few | TRBD2 | TRBJ2-7 | TRBV2 | TGTGCCAGCGGACTAGCGGGGAGCTACGAGCAGTACTTC | CASGLAGSYEQYF
. | . | TRBJ2-7 | TRBV5-5 | TGTGCCAGCAGCTTGGTTCCGGGGGACTACGAGCAGTACTTC | CASSLVPGDYEQYF
few | . | TRBJ2-7 | TRBV12-3/TRBV12-4 | TGTGCCAGCACTAAAGAGGGTCACGAGCAGTACTTC | CASTKEGHEQYF
. | . | TRBJ2-7 | TRBV11-1 | TGTGCCAGCAGCCCTGGACTACCCTCCTACGAGCAGTACTTC | CASSPGLPSYEQYF
many | . | TRBJ2-1 | TRBV5-1 | TGCGCCAGCAGCCCCAGGGGGACCGGGAGTACCTACAATGAGCAGTTCTTC | CASSPRGTGSTYNEQFF
few | . | TRBJ1-5 | TRBV15 | TGTGCCACCAGCAGAGACCCTGGGACCAATCAGCCCCAGCATTTT | CATSRDPGTNQPQHF
few | . | TRBJ1-1 | TRBV15 | TGTGCCACCAGTCAGGGAAACACTGAAGCTTTCTTT | CATSQGNTEAFF
few | TRBD1 | TRBJ2-2 | TRBV30 | TGTGCCTGGAATAAGGGGGCATCCAGCGGGGAGCTGTTTTTT | CAWNKGASSGELFF
. | TRBD2 | TRBJ2-1 | TRBV19 | TGTGCCAGTAGTCTCTCCGGGACTAGCATACCATCCTACGACAATGAGCAGTTCTTC | CASSLSGTSIPSYDNEQFF
. | . | TRBJ2-1 | TRBV7-2 | TGTGCCAGCAGCAGTAGCGGCAACAATGAGCAGTTCTTC | CASSSSGNNEQFF
. | TRBD1 | TRBJ2-1 | TRBV12-5 | TGTGCTAGTGGCACAGGGGGCCTCTCCTACAATGAGCAGTTCTTC | CASGTGGLSYNEQFF
. | . | TRBJ1-5 | TRBV4-1 | TGCGCCAGCAGCCAAGCTGGACGGATCAATCAGCCCCAGCATTTT | CASSQAGRINQPQHF
. | . | TRBJ2-3 | TRBV11-3 | TGTGCCAGCAGACGGACACAGAGCACAGATACGCAGTATTTT | CASRRTQSTDTQYF
few | TRBD1 | TRBJ1-3 | TRBV12-3/TRBV12-4 | TGTGCCAGCAGTGCAACCGGGACAGGAGGAAACACCATATATTTT | CASSATGTGGNTIYF
few | . | TRBJ2-1 | TRBV7-9 | TGTGCCAGCAGATATAGCAGGGGCTTGAATGAGCAGTTCTTC | CASRYSRGLNEQFF
many | TRBD1 | TRBJ2-3 | TRBV5-1 | TGCGCCAGCAGGATTGGGACAGGGGCGAACACAGATACGCAGTATTTT | CASRIGTGANTDTQYF
. | . | TRBJ2-2 | TRBV12-3/TRBV12-4 | TGTGCCAGCAGTTTAAATCTCGTCAGGGCCGGGGAGCTGTTTTTT | CASSLNLVRAGELFF
. | . | TRBJ2-3 | TRBV5-5 | TGTGCCAGCAGCACCGGACAGCTGGGAGATACGCAGTATTTT | CASSTGQLGDTQYF
. | TRBD1 | TRBJ2-3 | TRBV14 | TGTGCCAGCAGCCAAGGTCTCAGGGGGTACACAGATACGCAGTATTTT | CASSQGLRGYTDTQYF
few | . | TRBJ2-1 | TRBV7-2 | TGTGCCAGCAGCACTCTCGGTGGTAGCTCCTACAATGAGCAGTTCTTC | CASSTLGGSSYNEQFF
. | . | TRBJ2-3 | TRBV15 | TGTGCCACCAGCAATCTGTTGGCGACAGATACGCAGTATTTT | CATSNLLATDTQYF
. | . | TRBJ2-1 | TRBV5-6 | TGTGCCAGCAGCACCCCACCACTAGCCTACAATGAGCAGTTCTTC | CASSTPPLAYNEQFF
. | . | TRBJ2-1 | TRBV7-9 | TGTGCCAGCAGCACCCGGGGCGGGACACGGTTTAGCAATGAGCAGTTCTTC | CASSTRGGTRFSNEQFF
. | . | TRBJ1-1 | TRBV30 | TGTGCCTGGAGTGTACAGGGAATCACTGAAGCTTTCTTT | CAWSVQGITEAFF
. | . | TRBJ2-1 | TRBV5-6 | TGTGCCAGTGCAGGGAGGTTGAGCTCCTACAATGAGCAGTTCTTC | CASAGRLSSYNEQFF
. | . | TRBJ2-5 | TRBV4-1 | TGCGCCAGCAGCCAAGAGGATTGGAGCCCCCAAGAGACCCAGTACTTC | CASSQEDWSPQETQYF
many | . | TRBJ2-1 | TRBV5-5 | TGTGCCAGCAGCCAGGACAATGCTGAGCAGTTCTTC | CASSQDNAEQFF
. | . | TRBJ1-2 | TRBV5-1 | TGCGCCAGCAGCTTGGAGGGGCCCGCCTCTAACTATGGCTACACCTTC | CASSLEGPASNYGYTF
. | . | TRBJ2-3 | TRBV7-6 | TGTGCCAGCAGCTTAGCCGCGCCCACTGGCACAGATACGCAGTATTTT | CASSLAAPTGTDTQYF
few | . | TRBJ2-1 | TRBV5-5 | TGTGCCAGCAGCTTAAGCGGACCTTCCTACAATGAGCAGTTCTTC | CASSLSGPSYNEQFF
. | . | TRBJ2-3 | TRBV5-6 | TGTGCCAGCAGCCGTACTCCGCAGGGGCCTCGCACAGATACGCAGTATTTT | CASSRTPQGPRTDTQYF
few | . | TRBJ2-7 | TRBV10-3 | TGTGCCAATCGAGGGGAGAACTCCTACGAGCAGTACTTC | CANRGENSYEQYF
. | TRBD2 | TRBJ2-7 | TRBV7-2 | TGTGCCAGCAGCCTGAAAAAACCGGGACTAGCGGGCTACGAGCAGTACTTC | CASSLKKPGLAGYEQYF
. | . | TRBJ1-2 | TRBV20-1 | TGCAGTGTCCCCGGGCTCCGCCGCGTAGATGGCTACACCTTC | CSVPGLRRVDGYTF
once | TRBD1 | TRBJ2-4 | TRBV19 | TGTGCCAGTAGTTCGGACAGGGGTTTTACCAACATTCAGTACTTC | CASSSDRGFTNIQYF
. | . | TRBJ2-3 | TRBV5-1 | TGCGCCTCCGGTGGTGGGGGACAAAGCACAGATACGCAGTATTTT | CASGGGGQSTDTQYF